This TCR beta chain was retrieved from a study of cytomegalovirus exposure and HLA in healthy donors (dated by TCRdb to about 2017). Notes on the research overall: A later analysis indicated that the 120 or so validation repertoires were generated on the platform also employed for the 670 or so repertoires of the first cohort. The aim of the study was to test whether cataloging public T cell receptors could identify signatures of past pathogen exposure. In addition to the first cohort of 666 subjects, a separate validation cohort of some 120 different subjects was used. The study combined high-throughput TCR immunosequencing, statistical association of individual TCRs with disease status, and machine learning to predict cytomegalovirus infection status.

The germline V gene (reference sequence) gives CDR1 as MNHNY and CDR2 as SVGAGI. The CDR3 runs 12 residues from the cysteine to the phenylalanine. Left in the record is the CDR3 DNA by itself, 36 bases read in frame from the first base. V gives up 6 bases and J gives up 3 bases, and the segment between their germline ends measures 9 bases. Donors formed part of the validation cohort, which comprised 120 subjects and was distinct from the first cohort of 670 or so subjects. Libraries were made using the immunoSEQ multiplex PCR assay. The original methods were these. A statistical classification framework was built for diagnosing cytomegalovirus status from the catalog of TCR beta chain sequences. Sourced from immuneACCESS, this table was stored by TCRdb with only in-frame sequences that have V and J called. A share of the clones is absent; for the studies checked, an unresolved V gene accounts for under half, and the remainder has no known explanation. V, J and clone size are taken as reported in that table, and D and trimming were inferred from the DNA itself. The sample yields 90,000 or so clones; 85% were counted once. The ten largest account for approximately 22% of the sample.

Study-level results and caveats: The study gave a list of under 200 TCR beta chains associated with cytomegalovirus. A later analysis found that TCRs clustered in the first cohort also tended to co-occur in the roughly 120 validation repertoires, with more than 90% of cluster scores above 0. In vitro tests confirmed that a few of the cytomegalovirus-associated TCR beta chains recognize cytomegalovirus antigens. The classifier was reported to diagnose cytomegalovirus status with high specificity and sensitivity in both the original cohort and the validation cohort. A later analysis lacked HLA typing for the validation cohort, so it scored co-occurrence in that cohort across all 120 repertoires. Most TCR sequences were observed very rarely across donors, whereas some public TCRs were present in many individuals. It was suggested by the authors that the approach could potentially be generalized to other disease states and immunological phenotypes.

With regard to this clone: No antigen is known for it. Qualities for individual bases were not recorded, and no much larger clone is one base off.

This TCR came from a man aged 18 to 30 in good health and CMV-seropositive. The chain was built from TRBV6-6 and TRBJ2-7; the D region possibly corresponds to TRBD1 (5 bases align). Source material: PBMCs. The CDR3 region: CASRSQVYEQYF. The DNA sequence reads TGTGCCAGCAGGTCACAGGTCTACGAGCAGTACTTC.